The clone carrying this T cell receptor beta chain was counted between two and nine times. Its antigen is not known. Losses at the gene ends were 4 bases for V and 7 bases for J; bases not matched to a gene: 9. CDR3 length equals 15 residues. Germline CDR1 and CDR2: SEHNR and FQNEAQ (reference sequence). The authors used template switching to add a universal primer site and gave cDNA unique molecular identifiers. TCRdb recomputed calls from the 5' RACE reads with MiXCR, one row per CDR3 protein. The sample includes a few hundred thousand distinct CDR3 sequences, approximately 13% of them seen just once. The data were taken from a study of identical twins. Overall study results and limits: It was possible that invariant MAIT and iNKT cells partly confounded the zero-insertion analyses. Out-of-frame alpha sequences shared between twins exhibited an excess of low generation probability. High-abundance cord blood beta clonotypes had fewer insertions; memory repertoires showed none.

In addition, the sample was reused for a study of yellow fever vaccine responses in identical twins.

The V and J genes are TRBV7-9 and TRBJ2-1; 8 nucleotides line up with TRBD1. Sequenced material: CD8+ T cells sorted from blood. The TCR was taken from a woman between 18 and 29 years old in good health. CDR3 sequence: CASSSSGGRVNEQFF. The CDR3 DNA reads as TGTGCCAGCAGCTCTTCAGGGGGCAGGGTGAATGAGCAGTTCTTC.